These 20 T cell receptor beta chains were sequenced from one sample in a study of blood T cell repertoires in COVID-19 (TCRdb year 2020). Library creation used the immunoSEQ multiplex PCR assay. The table comes from immuneACCESS by way of TCRdb, which keeps in-frame sequences with V and J called. Part of the clones is missing from these tables; in studies checked, under half for an unresolved V gene and the rest for unknown reasons. The sample yields around 280,000 clones; 90% were counted once. Of the sample, 1.7% falls within the top ten clones. The material sequenced was PBMCs or T cells enriched from blood (not recorded which). All receptors come from a woman younger than 35 with acute COVID-19.

This chain links TRBV2 with TRBJ1-2; D possibly corresponds to TRBD1 (5 bases). Trimming shortened V by 7 bases and J by 4 bases, and 10 bases separated the two germline ends. Germline V CDR1 and CDR2: SNHLY, FYNNEI. CDR3 length: 12 amino acids. DNA of the CDR3: TGTGCCAGCAAGACAGCTGGCTATGGCTACACCTTC. It is translated as CASKTAGYGYTF. The variable domain in full, with the rest retrieved from reference TRBV2 and TRBJ1-2, is EPEVTQTPSHQVTQMGQEVILRCVPISNHLYFYWYRQILGQKVEFLVSFYNNEISEKSEIFDDQFSVERPDGSNFTLKIRSTKLEDSAMYFCASKTAGYGYTFGSGTRLTVV.

The chain links TRBV29-1 to TRBJ2-7; 9 nucleotides line up with TRBD2. The CDR3 loop spans 13 amino acids. Per germline, CDR1 SQVTM and CDR2 ANQGSEA. V was clipped by 4 bases and J by 0 bases; unmatched bases: 1. CDR3 in amino acids: CSVVAGVSYEQYF. The DNA for the CDR3 is TGCAGCGTTGTAGCGGGAGTCTCCTACGAGCAGTACTTC.

This chain links TRBV27 with TRBJ2-1; 7 bases are shared with TRBD1. This CDR3 is 13 amino acids long. V dropped 3 bases and J dropped 6; count of bases not matched to a gene: 2. The germline gives CDR1 MNHEY, CDR2 SMNVEV (reference sequence). Written as DNA, the CDR3 is TGTGCCAGCAGTTTGACAGGGACCAATGAGCAGTTCTTC. This codes for CASSLTGTNEQFF.

This clone was recorded once. V gene TRBV5-1 combines with J gene TRBJ2-1, with D perhaps matching TRBD2 (5 bases). CDR3 length equals 14 residues. The V end was cut by 4 bases, the J end by 8 bases, with 16 bases between. The germline V gene has CDR1 SGHRS and CDR2 YFSETQ. The CDR3 coding sequence is TGCGCCAGCAGCCGTAGCCGGGGAATGGATGAGCAGTTCTTC. Protein: CASSRSRGMDEQFF. The variable domain in full, completed from reference TRBV5-1 and TRBJ2-1, reads KAGVTQTPRYLIKTRGQQVTLSCSPISGHRSVSWYQQTPGQGLQFLFEYFSETQRNKGNFPGRFSGRQFSNSRSEMNVSTLELGDSALYLCASSRSRGMDEQFFGPGTRLTVL.

In this sample, this clone turned up once. This sequence joins TRBV29-1 and TRBJ2-1; no clear D. This CDR3 has 15 residues. Trimming cost V 3 bases and J 0 bases, with 12 bases left between them. CDR1 SQVTM and CDR2 ANQGSEA come from the germline V gene. The CDR3 loop reads CSVERLPSSYNEQFF. In DNA, the CDR3 is TGCAGCGTTGAGCGTCTACCGAGCTCCTACAATGAGCAGTTCTTC.

V and J are TRBV19 and TRBJ2-1; 9 bases fit TRBD2. There are 15 residues in the CDR3. CDR1 and CDR2 from the germline V gene are LNHDA and SQIVND (reference sequence). V was pared by 3 bases and J by 9 bases, with 9 bases of the junction left unmatched. CDR3 sequence (DNA): TGTGCCAGTAGTATGGGTCTAGCGGGAACGATTGAGCAGTTCTTC. It translates to CASSMGLAGTIEQFF.

A remark on this clone: Other DNA sequences within the sample encode an identical CDR3. The chain combines TRBV7-9 with TRBJ2-7; possible D gene TRBD1, 5 bases. Trimming took off 4 bases at V and 5 bases at J, with 9 bases between the two ends. The CDR3 runs to 12 residues. The germline gives CDR1 SEHNR, CDR2 FQNEAQ (reference sequence). The CDR3 nucleotides are TGTGCCAGCAGCTCCCAGGGCCACGAGCAGTACTTC. Translating gives CASSSQGHEQYF.

The chain employs TRBV6-4 and TRBJ1-3; the D gene is possibly TRBD1 (6 bases). Germline lookup yields CDR1 MRHNA and CDR2 SNTAGT. The CDR3 extends over 17 amino acids. Trimming left V 6 bases short and J 4 bases short, with 22 bases between. As DNA, the CDR3 is TGTGCCAGCAGGGTATTCTTGCGGGGGGGCGAGGGAAACACCATATATTTT. This sequence encodes CASRVFLRGGEGNTIYF.

The chain is built from TRBV7-2 and TRBJ2-7, with 11 bases fitting TRBD2. The J segment lost 3 bases and the V segment lost 5 bases, leaving 12 bases of the junction unmatched. The germline V gene has CDR1 SGHTA and CDR2 FQGNSA. This CDR3 is 17 amino acids long. The CDR3, as DNA: TGTGCCAGCAGCGGGCATAGCGGGAGGGCCCGAAACTACGAGCAGTACTTC. Translating it yields CASSGHSGRARNYEQYF. The full variable domain, rest sourced from reference TRBV7-2 and TRBJ2-7, is GAGVSQSPSNKVTEKGKDVELRCDPISGHTALYWYRQSLGQGLEFLIYFQGNSAPDKSGLPSDRFSAERTGGSVSTLTIQRTQQEDSAVYLCASSGHSGRARNYEQYFGPGTRLTVT.

The chain has TRBV7-6 and TRBJ2-3; D not certain. This CDR3 is 15 amino acids long. From germline, CDR1 is SGHVS and CDR2 FNYEAQ. Deletions cut 1 base from V and 0 bases from J, with 8 bases between. The CDR3 region has the DNA TGTGCCAGCAGCTTAGTGGGCAGGAGCACAGATACGCAGTATTTT. As protein: CASSLVGRSTDTQYF.

The J gene is TRBJ2-1, the V gene TRBV4-3, with 14 bases identical to TRBD2. With V trimmed by 3 bases and J by 15 bases, 1 base remained unmatched. CDR3 size: 12 residues. The germline CDR1 and CDR2 sequences are LGHNA and YSLEER. The CDR3 region is CASSQTSGRVFF. The CDR3 DNA follows: TGCGCCAGCAGCCAGACTAGCGGGAGGGTGTTCTTC.

The chain combines TRBV19 with TRBJ2-6; possible D gene TRBD1, 6 bases. The CDR3 is made up of 16 amino acids. CDR1 and CDR2 (germline): LNHDA, SQIVND (reference sequence). The germline V and J ends were trimmed by 5 bases and 0 bases, with 11 bases remaining between them. CDR3 residues: CASSWGQHSGANVLTF. The CDR3 DNA follows: TGTGCCAGTAGTTGGGGACAACACTCTGGGGCCAACGTCCTGACTTTC. The whole variable domain, filled in from reference TRBV19 and TRBJ2-6, reads DGGITQSPKYLFRKEGQNVTLSCEQNLNHDAMYWYRQDPGQGLRLIYYSQIVNDFQKGDIAEGYSVSREKKESFPLTVTSAQKNPTAFYLCASSWGQHSGANVLTFGAGSRLTVL.

The rearrangement joins TRBV19 to TRBJ1-4; D uncertain. Trimming shortened V by 6 bases and J by 7 bases, and 18 bases separated the two germline ends. CDR1 and CDR2 (germline): LNHDA, SQIVND (reference sequence). CDR3 size: 15 residues. The CDR3 bases are TGTGCCAGTAGCCGATACCAGGCGCCTATTGAAAAACTGTTTTTT. This codes for CASSRYQAPIEKLFF.

The chain is built from TRBV7-2 and TRBJ1-2; 7 nucleotides line up with TRBD1. The V gene end was trimmed by 1 base and the J gene end by 6 bases; junction bases not matched to a gene: 8. Germline loops: CDR1 SGHTA, CDR2 FQGNSA. The CDR3 has 15 residues. CDR3 amino acids: CASSLGLGDSNGYTF. The CDR3 nucleotides read TGTGCCAGCAGCTTAGGTCTGGGGGACAGTAATGGCTACACCTTC.

The chain carries TRBV6-5 and TRBJ2-7; 8 nucleotides line up with TRBD1. V shed 6 bases and J 6 bases; nucleotides not matched to a gene: 7. The CDR3 runs 13 residues. Per the germline V gene, CDR1 is MNHEY and CDR2 is SVGAGI. The CDR3 coding sequence is TGTGCCAGCAGGACGACAGGGGCCCGCGAGCAGTACTTC. It translates to CASRTTGAREQYF.

The chain couples TRBV7-9 to TRBJ2-2; D ambiguous. The CDR3 is made up of 15 amino acids. Germline CDR1 is SEHNR and CDR2 is FQNEAQ (reference sequence). V was shortened by 5 bases and J by 12 bases, with 22 bases between the two germline ends. The CDR3 loop is CASSPDSGAPSKLFF. The CDR3 bases are TGTGCCAGCAGCCCAGACTCCGGAGCACCTTCAAAGCTGTTTTTT.

The chain is built from TRBV2 and TRBJ2-5, with a possible D match to TRBD2 (6 bases). The V and J ends lost 6 bases and 5 bases respectively, with 16 bases between them. The V gene's germline CDR1 is SNHLY and CDR2 FYNNEI. The CDR3 length is 14 residues. The CDR3 DNA follows: TGTGCCAGCAGCGGTCGGGGGACTGCGGAGACCCAGTACTTC. Its protein is CASSGRGTAETQYF.

The genes are TRBV10-3 and TRBJ2-4, with D tentatively TRBD2 (5 bases). The ends were cut back, 8 bases at V and 1 base at J, with 12 bases in the middle. The V gene's germline CDR1 is ENHRY and CDR2 SYGVKD. The CDR3 runs to 14 residues. The CDR3 is CAIGGGSAKNIQYF. The CDR3 DNA reads as TGTGCCATCGGAGGAGGTTCGGCCAAAAACATTCAGTACTTC.

The chain combines TRBV5-8 with TRBJ2-2; 7 bases fit TRBD1. With V trimmed by 1 base and J by 0 bases, 3 bases remained unmatched. In germline, CDR1 is SGHTS, CDR2 YDEGEE. The CDR3 covers 16 residues. The CDR3 nucleotides read TGTGCCAGCAGCTTGCTGGGACAGTCGAACACCGGGGAGCTGTTTTTT. Translation: CASSLLGQSNTGELFF.

The chain couples TRBV5-1 to TRBJ1-2; D perhaps matches TRBD1 (5 bases). V lost 0 bases to trimming and J lost 0 bases, with 9 bases between them. There are 15 residues in the CDR3. Looked up from germline, CDR1 is SGHRS and CDR2 is YFSETQ. Here the CDR3 reads CASSLGGRANYGYTF. Here the CDR3 DNA reads TGCGCCAGCAGCTTGGGGGGCCGAGCTAACTATGGCTACACCTTC. Full variable domain (missing parts from reference TRBV5-1 and TRBJ1-2): KAGVTQTPRYLIKTRGQQVTLSCSPISGHRSVSWYQQTPGQGLQFLFEYFSETQRNKGNFPGRFSGRQFSNSRSEMNVSTLELGDSALYLCASSLGGRANYGYTFGSGTRLTVV.